This record covers a single T cell receptor beta chain. The target antigen is unknown. This entry comes from a study of siplizumab effects on memory and regulatory T cells. General study findings and limits: With siplizumab, Treg-derived clones averaged roughly 70% of mappable alloreactive CD4+ clones, versus less than 35% in controls. Only a minority of proliferating CD4+ or CD8+ clones had an assignable naive or memory phenotype, with roughly 80-95% lacking one. Whether the proliferating Tregs (from siplizumab cultures) were suppressive was not confirmed.

CDR1 and CDR2 from the germline V gene are SQVTM and ANQGSEA. This CDR3 spans 13 amino acids. J was trimmed by 7 bases and V by 8 bases; bases with no gene match: 12. It was 75,000 to 100,000 TCR templates that were assayed per sample. Libraries were prepared by immunoSEQ multiplex PCR; TCRdb keeps only in-frame clonotypes and omits some of them. Here the sample spans roughly 100,000 clones, 80% to 95% being singletons. The source is a human donor in good health. The chain recombines TRBV29-1 with TRBJ2-5; the match to TRBD2 covers 8 bases. Sequencing was done on a sample of CD4+ T cells sorted from blood. The CDR3 sequence: CSYSGTPPATQYF. The CDR3 region has the DNA TGCAGCTATAGCGGGACTCCCCCGGCGACCCAGTACTTC.